The clone carrying this T cell receptor beta chain came up many times. This sample stems from a study of T cells in Graves' hyperthyroidism and ophthalmopathy. Whole-study context: Peripheral blood was secured at the point of initial diagnosis, before any treatment.

Thyroid ultrasound and orbital computed tomography, with clinical symptoms and serum thyroxine and TRAb, informed diagnoses. It was RNA transcripts that yielded the amplified TCR beta CDR3 regions. HTBI primers were used for first-round RT-PCR of the TCR CDR3. TCRdb processed the multiplex PCR reads anew with MiXCR; each CDR3 protein has one entry. This sample has approximately 480,000 distinct CDR3 sequences, with under 25% found just once. Germline V gene sequence: CDR1 ENHRY, CDR2 SYGVKD. The CDR3 contains 15 residues. The V end was cut by 1 base, the J end by 4 bases, with 8 bases between. The V and J genes are TRBV10-3 and TRBJ2-6; D tentatively reads TRBD1 or TRBD2 (5 bases each). Sequencing used blood. The sequence derives from a man younger than 35 with Graves' hyperthyroidism. CDR3 amino acids: CAISELGPGANVLTF. In DNA, the CDR3 is TGTGCCATCAGTGAGTTGGGACCCGGGGCCAACGTCCTGACTTTC.